This TCR beta chain was recorded in a study of blood T cell repertoires in COVID-19. About the research overall: There were acute and convalescent COVID-19 samples, and they came from the United States, Italy and Spain. From T cells, B-cell-depleted T cells, or PBMCs came the material, which was cDNA or gDNA.

Germline V gene lookup returns CDR1 SGHVS and CDR2 FQNEAQ. Trimming pared 7 bases from V and 1 base from J, leaving 22 bases between. The CDR3 is made up of 17 amino acids. Seattle participants joined during active infection and were tracked over time. In the original analysis: Amplified reference gene primers provided the basis for estimating nucleated cell counts. Only in-frame clones appear in the TCRdb table, and some are missing; sequencing was by immunoSEQ multiplex PCR. V and J calls and clone size are given by that table; D and trimming were obtained from the DNA. The sample contains a few hundred thousand clones, around 92% of which appear only once.

V is TRBV7-8 and J is TRBJ1-2; D gene ambiguous. What was sequenced was peripheral blood. The clonotype originates from a woman between 25 and 40 years old with COVID-19, enrolled during active disease. The CDR3 DNA reads as TGTGCCAGCACCCCTGGGATTGGGTTGGGGAGTAACTATGGCTACACCTTC. Amino acids: CASTPGIGLGSNYGYTF.